This T cell receptor (beta chain) stems from a study of blood T cell repertoires in COVID-19. Assay: immunoSEQ multiplex PCR; the TCRdb copy retains only in-frame clones and omits some. This sample has about 240,000 clones, with 75% to 85% found just once. The clonotype was recovered from a woman in her sixties with active or convalescent COVID-19. The sample consisted of peripheral blood.

The CDR3 nucleotides read TGTGCCAGCACCCCCGGACAGGGGACGGAGCCCCAGCATTTT. Amino acids: CASTPGQGTEPQHF. The chain uses TRBV28 and TRBJ1-5; the match to TRBD1 covers 9 bases. CDR3 length: 14 amino acids. Losses at the gene ends were 7 bases for V and 8 bases for J; bases not matched to a gene: 9. Germline loops: CDR1 MDHEN, CDR2 SYDVKM. Looking up the rest from reference TRBV28 and TRBJ1-5 gives the full variable domain: DVKVTQSSRYLVKRTGEKVFLECVQDMDHENMFWYRQDPGLGLRLIYFSYDVKMKEKGDIPEGYSVSREKKERFSLILESASTNQTSMYLCASTPGQGTEPQHFGDGTRLSIL.